Below are 4 T cell receptor beta chains sequenced from a single sample in a study of blood T cell repertoires in COVID-19. Only in-frame clones appear in the TCRdb table, and some are missing; sequencing was by immunoSEQ multiplex PCR. The table lists about 190,000 clones, about nine tenths of them singletons. The sequencing input was peripheral blood. The receptors shown here come from a man aged 40-49 years with acute or convalescent COVID-19.

This chain uses TRBV24-1 with TRBJ1-5; the match to TRBD1 covers 8 bases. The CDR3 totals 15 residues. V lost 5 bases, J lost 8 bases, and 10 bases stayed unmatched. CDR1 is KGHDR, CDR2 SFDVKD, per germline. The CDR3 loop is CATSVCDRGREPQHF. The CDR3 DNA reads TGTGCCACCAGTGTATGCGACAGGGGCAGGGAGCCCCAGCATTTT.

This clone was counted between two and nine times. The chain uses TRBV7-2 and TRBJ2-7, with a weak D call TRBD2 (7 bases). Germline V gives CDR1 SGHTA, CDR2 FQGNSA. The CDR3 is 16 residues long. The germline V and J ends were trimmed by 3 bases and 4 bases, with 19 bases remaining between them. DNA of the CDR3: TGTGCCAGCAGCTTCCTCCCGGGGGGCGCCGCGTACGAGCAGTACTTC. Translation: CASSFLPGGAAYEQYF.

The rearrangement links TRBV28 to TRBJ1-1; the match to TRBD1 covers 7 bases. Per germline, CDR1 MDHEN and CDR2 SYDVKM. This CDR3 region has 16 residues. J was trimmed by 8 bases and V by 8 bases; bases with no gene match: 20. This CDR3 is CASFSTIGQDNYEAFF. The CDR3 DNA is TGTGCCAGCTTTTCCACGATTGGACAGGATAACTACGAAGCTTTCTTT. The variable domain in full, with the rest retrieved from reference TRBV28 and TRBJ1-1, is DVKVTQSSRYLVKRTGEKVFLECVQDMDHENMFWYRQDPGLGLRLIYFSYDVKMKEKGDIPEGYSVSREKKERFSLILESASTNQTSMYLCASFSTIGQDNYEAFFGQGTRLTVV.

This chain connects TRBV19 to TRBJ1-2; the D is unclear. Germline loops: CDR1 LNHDA, CDR2 SQIVND (reference sequence). The CDR3 has 11 residues. V lost 3 bases and J 7 bases, leaving 6 bases between the germline ends. CDR3 bases: TGTGCCAGTAGTATTGGGCGTGGCTACACCTTC. Translation: CASSIGRGYTF.